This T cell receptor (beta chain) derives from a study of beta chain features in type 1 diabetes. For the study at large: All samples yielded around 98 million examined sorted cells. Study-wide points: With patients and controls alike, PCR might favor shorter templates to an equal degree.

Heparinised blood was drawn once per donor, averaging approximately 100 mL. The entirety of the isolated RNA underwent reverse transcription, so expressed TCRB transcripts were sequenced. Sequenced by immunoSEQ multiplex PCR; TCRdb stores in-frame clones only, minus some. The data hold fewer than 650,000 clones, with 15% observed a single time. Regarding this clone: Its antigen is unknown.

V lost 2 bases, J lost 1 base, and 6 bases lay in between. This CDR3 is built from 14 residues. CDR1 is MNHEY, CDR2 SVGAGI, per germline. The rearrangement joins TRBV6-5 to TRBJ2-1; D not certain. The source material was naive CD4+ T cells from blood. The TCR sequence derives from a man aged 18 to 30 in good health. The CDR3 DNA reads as TGTGCCAGCAGTTACAGGCTATCCTACAATGAGCAGTTCTTC. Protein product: CASSYRLSYNEQFF.